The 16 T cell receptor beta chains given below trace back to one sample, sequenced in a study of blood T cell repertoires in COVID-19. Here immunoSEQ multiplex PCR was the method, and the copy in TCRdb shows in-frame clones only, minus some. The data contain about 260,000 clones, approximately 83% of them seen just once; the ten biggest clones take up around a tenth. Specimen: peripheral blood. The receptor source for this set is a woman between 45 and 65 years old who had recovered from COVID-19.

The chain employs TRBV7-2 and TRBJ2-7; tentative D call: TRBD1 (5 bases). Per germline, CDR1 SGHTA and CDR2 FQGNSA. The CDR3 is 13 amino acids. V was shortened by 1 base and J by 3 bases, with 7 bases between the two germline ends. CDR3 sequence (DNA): TGTGCCAGCAGCTTAGAACAGGACTACGAGCAGTACTTC. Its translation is CASSLEQDYEQYF.

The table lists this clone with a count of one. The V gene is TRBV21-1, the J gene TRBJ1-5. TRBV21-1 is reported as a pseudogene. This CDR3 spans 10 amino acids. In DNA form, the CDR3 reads TGTGCCAGAAAACTCCAGCCCCAGCATTTT. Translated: CARKLQPQHF.

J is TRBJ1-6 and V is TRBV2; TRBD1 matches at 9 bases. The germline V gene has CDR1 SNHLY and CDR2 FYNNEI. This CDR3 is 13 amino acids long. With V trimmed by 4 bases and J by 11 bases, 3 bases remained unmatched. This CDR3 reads CASSGQGEPPLHF. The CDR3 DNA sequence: TGTGCCAGCAGTGGACAGGGGGAGCCACCCCTCCACTTT.

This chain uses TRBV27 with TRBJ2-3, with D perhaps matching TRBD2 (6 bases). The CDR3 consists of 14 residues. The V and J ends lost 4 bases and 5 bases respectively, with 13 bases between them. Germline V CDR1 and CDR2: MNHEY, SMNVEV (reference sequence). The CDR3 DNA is TGTGCCAGCAGTTCTTTGGGGCGGGAAGATACGCAGTATTTT. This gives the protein CASSSLGREDTQYF.

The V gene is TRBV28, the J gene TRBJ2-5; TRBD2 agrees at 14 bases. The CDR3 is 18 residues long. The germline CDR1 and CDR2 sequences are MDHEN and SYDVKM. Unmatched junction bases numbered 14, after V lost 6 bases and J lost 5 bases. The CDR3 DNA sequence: TGTGCCAGCAGCACGACTAGCGGGAGGGCCTGGGTTGGCGAGACCCAGTACTTC. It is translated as CASSTTSGRAWVGETQYF.

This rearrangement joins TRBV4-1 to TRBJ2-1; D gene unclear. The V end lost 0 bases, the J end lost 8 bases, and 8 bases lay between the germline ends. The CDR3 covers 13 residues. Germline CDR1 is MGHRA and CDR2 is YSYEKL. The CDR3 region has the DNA TGCGCCAGCAGCCAAGATTTGATAGATGAGCAGTTCTTC. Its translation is CASSQDLIDEQFF.

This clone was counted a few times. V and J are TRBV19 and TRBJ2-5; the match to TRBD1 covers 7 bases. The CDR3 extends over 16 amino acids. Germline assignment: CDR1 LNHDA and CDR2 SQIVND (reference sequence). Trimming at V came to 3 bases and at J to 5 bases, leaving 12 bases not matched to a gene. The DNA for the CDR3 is TGTGCCAGTAGTATGAGCGACAGGGTAAGGGGCGAGACCCAGTACTTC. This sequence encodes CASSMSDRVRGETQYF.

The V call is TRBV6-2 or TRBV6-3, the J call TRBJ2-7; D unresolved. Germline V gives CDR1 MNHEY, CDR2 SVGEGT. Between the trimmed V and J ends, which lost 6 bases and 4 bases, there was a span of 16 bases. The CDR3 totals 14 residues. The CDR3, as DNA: TGTGCCAGCAGCCGGGCTCTCGAAGGATACGAGCAGTACTTC. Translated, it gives CASSRALEGYEQYF.

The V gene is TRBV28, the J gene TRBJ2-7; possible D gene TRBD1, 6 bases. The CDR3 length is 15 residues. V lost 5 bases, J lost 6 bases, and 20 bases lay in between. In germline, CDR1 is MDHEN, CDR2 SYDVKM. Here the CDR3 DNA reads TGTGCCAGCAGTCCTCCCGGGACACAGCTGGGCGAGCAGTACTTC. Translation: CASSPPGTQLGEQYF. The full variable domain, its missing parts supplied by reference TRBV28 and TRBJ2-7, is DVKVTQSSRYLVKRTGEKVFLECVQDMDHENMFWYRQDPGLGLRLIYFSYDVKMKEKGDIPEGYSVSREKKERFSLILESASTNQTSMYLCASSPPGTQLGEQYFGPGTRLTVT.

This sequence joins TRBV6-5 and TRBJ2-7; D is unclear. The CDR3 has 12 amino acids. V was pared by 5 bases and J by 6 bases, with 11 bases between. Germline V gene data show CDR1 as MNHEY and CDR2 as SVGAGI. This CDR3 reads CASSPRTGEQYF. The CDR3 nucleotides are TGTGCCAGCAGTCCTCGCACGGGCGAGCAGTACTTC.

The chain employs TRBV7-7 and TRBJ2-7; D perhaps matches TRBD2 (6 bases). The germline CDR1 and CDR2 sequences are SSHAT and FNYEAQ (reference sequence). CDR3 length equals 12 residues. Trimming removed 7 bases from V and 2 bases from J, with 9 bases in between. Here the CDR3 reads CASTPGAYEQYF. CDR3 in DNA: TGTGCCAGCACCCCGGGAGCCTACGAGCAGTACTTC.

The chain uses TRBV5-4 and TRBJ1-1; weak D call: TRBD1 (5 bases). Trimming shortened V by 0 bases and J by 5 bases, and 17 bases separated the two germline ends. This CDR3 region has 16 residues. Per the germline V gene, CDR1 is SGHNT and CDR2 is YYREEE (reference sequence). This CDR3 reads CASSLGAQGGRTEAFF. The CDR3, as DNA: TGTGCCAGCAGCTTGGGGGCCCAGGGAGGTAGGACTGAAGCTTTCTTT.

The chain's CDR3 is CASSQTRGVEAFF. In DNA, the CDR3 is TGTGCCAGCAGCCAAACCAGGGGGGTTGAAGCTTTCTTT. This rearrangement joins TRBV7-2 to TRBJ1-1, with 7 bases aligning to TRBD1. From germline, CDR1 is SGHTA and CDR2 FQGNSA. Germline trimming cut 5 bases from V and 7 bases from J; bases unmatched to any gene: 7. The CDR3 is made up of 13 amino acids.

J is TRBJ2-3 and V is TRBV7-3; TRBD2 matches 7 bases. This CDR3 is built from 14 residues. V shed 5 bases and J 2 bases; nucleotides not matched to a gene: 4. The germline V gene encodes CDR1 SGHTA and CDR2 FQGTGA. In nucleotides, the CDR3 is TGTGCCAGCAGCCGAGCGGGGTTCACAGATACGCAGTATTTT. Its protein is CASSRAGFTDTQYF.

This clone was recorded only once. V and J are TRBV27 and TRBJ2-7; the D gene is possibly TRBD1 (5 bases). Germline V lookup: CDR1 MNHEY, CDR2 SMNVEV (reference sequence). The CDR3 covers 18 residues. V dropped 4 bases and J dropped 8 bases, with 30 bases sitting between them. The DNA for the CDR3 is TGTGCCAGCAGTTACGGATCCGCAGGGCCCTGGGATGTATCCAAGCAGTACTTC. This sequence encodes CASSYGSAGPWDVSKQYF.

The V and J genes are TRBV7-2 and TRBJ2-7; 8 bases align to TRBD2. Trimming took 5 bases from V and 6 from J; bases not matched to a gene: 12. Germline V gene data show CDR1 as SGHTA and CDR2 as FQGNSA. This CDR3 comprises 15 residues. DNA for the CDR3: TGTGCCAGCAGCAAGTACGCGGGAGGTTCGCTCGAGCAGTACTTC. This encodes CASSKYAGGSLEQYF.